This is a list of T cell receptor beta chains from one sample in a study of blood T cell repertoires in COVID-19. Clones were sequenced by immunoSEQ multiplex PCR, and TCRdb holds only the in-frame ones, with some missing. The sample contains 430,000 or so clones, roughly 84% of which appear only once. Source material: PBMCs or T cells enriched from blood (not recorded which). Receptor source: a woman aged 18-30 years who had been exposed to COVID-19. The CDR3 runs from the conserved cysteine through the conserved F or W. The order of the fields is V gene, J gene, CDR3 length, clone size, D gene, CDR3 DNA, CDR3 protein. D genes are given only for firm matches. Some rows have no size entry. The others give once, few or many, or a class for an expanded clone.

V gene: TRBV19; J gene: TRBJ1-3; CDR3 length: 14; clone size: once; D gene: -; CDR3 DNA: TGTGCCAGTAGTGATTCGGCGGCTGGAAACACCATATATTTT; CDR3 protein: CASSDSAAGNTIYF
V gene: TRBV3-1/TRBV3-2; J gene: TRBJ2-3; CDR3 length: 12; clone size: -; D gene: -; CDR3 DNA: TGTGCCAGCAGCAGGCTCGGGGATACGCAGTATTTT; CDR3 protein: CASSRLGDTQYF
V gene: TRBV25-1; J gene: TRBJ2-7; CDR3 length: 14; clone size: -; D gene: -; CDR3 DNA: TGTGCCAGCAGTCCCCCCCATGAGTCCTACGAGCAGTACTTC; CDR3 protein: CASSPPHESYEQYF
V gene: TRBV11-2; J gene: TRBJ2-7; CDR3 length: 14; clone size: -; D gene: TRBD2; CDR3 DNA: TGTGCCAGCAGCCTTCCGGGGGGGAACTACGAGCAGTACTTC; CDR3 protein: CASSLPGGNYEQYF
V gene: TRBV28; J gene: TRBJ1-2; CDR3 length: 15; clone size: -; D gene: TRBD1; CDR3 DNA: TGTGCCAGCTACAGGGCCGGGACAGGGGGCTATGGCTACACCTTC; CDR3 protein: CASYRAGTGGYGYTF
V gene: TRBV12-3/TRBV12-4; J gene: TRBJ2-2; CDR3 length: 13; clone size: -; D gene: -; CDR3 DNA: TGTGCCCAAGCAACTAGGAACACCGGGGAGCTGTTTTTT; CDR3 protein: CAQATRNTGELFF
V gene: TRBV13; J gene: TRBJ1-3; CDR3 length: 17; clone size: -; D gene: -; CDR3 DNA: TGTGCCAGCAGCTTAGGCCCCGACAGAGCCTCTGGAAACACCATATATTTT; CDR3 protein: CASSLGPDRASGNTIYF
V gene: TRBV9; J gene: TRBJ2-7; CDR3 length: 14; clone size: -; D gene: -; CDR3 DNA: TGTGCCAGCAGCCCCCAACTCCTCCGATACGAGCAGTACTTC; CDR3 protein: CASSPQLLRYEQYF
V gene: TRBV3-1/TRBV3-2; J gene: TRBJ1-1; CDR3 length: 13; clone size: -; D gene: -; CDR3 DNA: TGTGCCAGCAGCCAAGATCGGGGGGGGAAGGCTTTCTTT; CDR3 protein: CASSQDRGGKAFF
V gene: TRBV5-4; J gene: TRBJ1-1; CDR3 length: 13; clone size: -; D gene: -; CDR3 DNA: TGTGCCAGCAGCCCGGAGACGAACACTGAAGCTTTCTTT; CDR3 protein: CASSPETNTEAFF
V gene: TRBV10-3; J gene: TRBJ2-3; CDR3 length: 15; clone size: -; D gene: TRBD1; CDR3 DNA: TGTGCCATCAAAAGCGAGGGACAGAGCACAGATACGCAGTATTTT; CDR3 protein: CAIKSEGQSTDTQYF
V gene: TRBV27; J gene: TRBJ2-1; CDR3 length: 16; clone size: -; D gene: TRBD2; CDR3 DNA: TGTGCCAGCCGACATTCGGGACTAGCGGCTTGGAATGAGCAGTTCTTC; CDR3 protein: CASRHSGLAAWNEQFF
V gene: TRBV28; J gene: TRBJ1-5; CDR3 length: 15; clone size: -; D gene: -; CDR3 DNA: TGTGCCAGCAGTTCCGCTACAGCCCTGCCCCAGCCCCAGCATTTT; CDR3 protein: CASSSATALPQPQHF
V gene: TRBV7-6; J gene: TRBJ1-6; CDR3 length: 17; clone size: -; D gene: -; CDR3 DNA: TGTGCCAGCAGCTTAGTTGGAGGGGACCCCTATAATTCACCCCTCCACTTT; CDR3 protein: CASSLVGGDPYNSPLHF
V gene: TRBV4-3; J gene: TRBJ2-3; CDR3 length: 14; clone size: -; D gene: -; CDR3 DNA: TGCGCCAGCAGCCAAGATTTCGGCACAGATACGCAGTATTTT; CDR3 protein: CASSQDFGTDTQYF
V gene: TRBV7-8; J gene: TRBJ2-5; CDR3 length: 14; clone size: -; D gene: TRBD1; CDR3 DNA: TGTGCCAGCAGCACGGGGACAGTTCAAGAGACCCAGTACTTC; CDR3 protein: CASSTGTVQETQYF
V gene: TRBV2; J gene: TRBJ1-3; CDR3 length: 14; clone size: -; D gene: TRBD1; CDR3 DNA: TGTGCCAGCAGTCTACAGGGGTCTGGAAACACCATATATTTT; CDR3 protein: CASSLQGSGNTIYF
V gene: TRBV6-5; J gene: TRBJ2-1; CDR3 length: 15; clone size: -; D gene: TRBD1; CDR3 DNA: TGTGCCAGCAGCGCGGACAGGGGGAGATACAATGAGCAGTTCTTC; CDR3 protein: CASSADRGRYNEQFF
V gene: TRBV7-8; J gene: TRBJ1-2; CDR3 length: 12; clone size: -; D gene: -; CDR3 DNA: TGTGCCAGCCTGCAAGCGTTCGGGGGCTACACCTTC; CDR3 protein: CASLQAFGGYTF
V gene: TRBV30; J gene: TRBJ1-5; CDR3 length: 16; clone size: -; D gene: -; CDR3 DNA: TGTGCCTGGAGTGTTTGGGGGCGAGAGGGCAATCAGCCCCAGCATTTT; CDR3 protein: CAWSVWGREGNQPQHF
V gene: TRBV9; J gene: TRBJ2-1; CDR3 length: 14; clone size: -; D gene: -; CDR3 DNA: TGTGCCAGCAGCGCCCACCCAGCGTCCAATGAGCAGTTCTTC; CDR3 protein: CASSAHPASNEQFF
V gene: TRBV9; J gene: TRBJ2-1; CDR3 length: 15; clone size: -; D gene: TRBD2; CDR3 DNA: TGTGCCAGCAGCTTCGGACTAGGGACTGACAATGAGCAGTTCTTC; CDR3 protein: CASSFGLGTDNEQFF
V gene: TRBV4-2; J gene: TRBJ1-6; CDR3 length: 14; clone size: -; D gene: TRBD1; CDR3 DNA: TGTGCCAGCAGCCCCCCGGGACAGGCTCAACCCCTCCACTTT; CDR3 protein: CASSPPGQAQPLHF
V gene: TRBV7-2; J gene: TRBJ1-2; CDR3 length: 13; clone size: -; D gene: TRBD1; CDR3 DNA: TGTGCCAGCAGCTTACTACAGGGGGGTGGCTACACCTTC; CDR3 protein: CASSLLQGGGYTF
V gene: TRBV5-6; J gene: TRBJ2-1; CDR3 length: 13; clone size: -; D gene: -; CDR3 DNA: TGTGCCAGCAGCAGCGGCGCCTACAATGAGCAGTTCTTC; CDR3 protein: CASSSGAYNEQFF
V gene: TRBV7-8; J gene: TRBJ2-1; CDR3 length: 21; clone size: -; D gene: TRBD2; CDR3 DNA: TGTGCCAGCAGCTTATCACTGGGTAGCGGGAGGGCCCCCTTCTCCTACAATGAGCAGTTCTTC; CDR3 protein: CASSLSLGSGRAPFSYNEQFF
V gene: TRBV2; J gene: TRBJ1-4; CDR3 length: 14; clone size: -; D gene: -; CDR3 DNA: TGTGCCAGCGGAAAGACAGGCCTTAATGAAAAACTGTTTTTT; CDR3 protein: CASGKTGLNEKLFF
V gene: TRBV5-1; J gene: TRBJ2-2; CDR3 length: 13; clone size: -; D gene: -; CDR3 DNA: TGCGCCAGCAGCTCTTCGCAGACCGGGGAGCTGTTTTTT; CDR3 protein: CASSSSQTGELFF
V gene: TRBV15; J gene: TRBJ1-4; CDR3 length: 12; clone size: -; D gene: -; CDR3 DNA: TGTGCCACCAGCAGGATGACAGAGAAACTGTTTTTT; CDR3 protein: CATSRMTEKLFF
V gene: TRBV19; J gene: TRBJ1-5; CDR3 length: 14; clone size: once; D gene: TRBD1; CDR3 DNA: TGTGCCAGTAGTATTGGGCAGGGGGGACAGCCCCAGCATTTT; CDR3 protein: CASSIGQGGQPQHF